This T cell receptor beta chain came from a study of blood T cell repertoires in COVID-19. The wider study: COVID-19 samples collected from the United States, Italy and Spain covered acute and convalescent phases. Sample material is recorded as cDNA or gDNA derived from T cells, B-cell-depleted T cells, or PBMCs.

Trimming removed 1 base at V and 6 bases at J, with 8 bases between. The germline V gene has CDR1 SGHRS and CDR2 YFSETQ. CDR3 length: 13 amino acids. As processed by the authors: How many nucleated cells were present was estimated from reference gene primer amplification. The repertoire was sequenced with immunoSEQ multiplex PCR; TCRdb's copy has only in-frame clones and lacks some. The DNA gave D and trimming, while V, J and clone size come from that table. The top ten hold less than 4.5% of the sample, which has 200,000 to 300,000 clones, approximately 84% seen once. Source material: peripheral blood. The gene calls are TRBV5-1 and TRBJ2-1; unclear D gene. This clonotype originated in a man between 45 and 60 years old with acute or convalescent COVID-19. The DNA for the CDR3 is TGCGCCAGCAGCTTGACACATCTCAATGAGCAGTTCTTC. The encoded protein is CASSLTHLNEQFF.